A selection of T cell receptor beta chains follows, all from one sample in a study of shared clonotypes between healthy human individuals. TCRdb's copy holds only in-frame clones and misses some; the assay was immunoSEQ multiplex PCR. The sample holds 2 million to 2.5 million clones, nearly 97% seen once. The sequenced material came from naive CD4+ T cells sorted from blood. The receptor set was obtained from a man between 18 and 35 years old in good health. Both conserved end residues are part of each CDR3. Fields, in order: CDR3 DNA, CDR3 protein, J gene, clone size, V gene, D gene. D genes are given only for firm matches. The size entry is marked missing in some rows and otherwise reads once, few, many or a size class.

DNA: TGTGCCAGCTCACAGACAGGATACTATGGCTACACCTTC; CDR3: CASSQTGYYGYTF; J: TRBJ1-2; size: .; V: TRBV18; D: .
DNA: TGTGCCAGCAGCCCATTATACGAGCAGTACTTC; CDR3: CASSPLYEQYF; J: TRBJ2-7; size: .; V: TRBV7-9; D: .
DNA: TGTGCCAGCAGTTCCCTGGGGGCGATGAACACTGAAGCTTTCTTT; CDR3: CASSSLGAMNTEAFF; J: TRBJ1-1; size: .; V: TRBV28; D: .
DNA: TGTGCCAGCCGATCGCTGCGGGTGGGAGAAAAACTGTTTTTT; CDR3: CASRSLRVGEKLFF; J: TRBJ1-4; size: .; V: TRBV2; D: .
DNA: TGTGCCAGCAGCCAAAGGGGGGACAAGAACACCGGGGAGCTGTTTTTT; CDR3: CASSQRGDKNTGELFF; J: TRBJ2-2; size: .; V: TRBV5-5; D: .
DNA: TGTGCCAGCAGTCTCTACCCGGGGAGAGGTGGGCAGCCCCAGCATTTT; CDR3: CASSLYPGRGGQPQHF; J: TRBJ1-5; size: .; V: TRBV27; D: .
DNA: TGTGCCAGCAGCTTAGGGACTAGCGGGAGCGCAATTACCTACGAGCAGTACTTC; CDR3: CASSLGTSGSAITYEQYF; J: TRBJ2-7; size: once; V: TRBV7-9; D: TRBD2
DNA: TGTGCCAGCACCCCGGGGTTGTTGAATGGCTACACCTTC; CDR3: CASTPGLLNGYTF; J: TRBJ1-2; size: .; V: TRBV2; D: .
DNA: TGTGCCAGCAGCTCTGGCATCTATGGCTACACCTTC; CDR3: CASSSGIYGYTF; J: TRBJ1-2; size: .; V: TRBV7-2; D: .
DNA: TGCGCCAGCAGCTTGGAGGGAGGGGGTAACAATGAGCAGTTCTTC; CDR3: CASSLEGGGNNEQFF; J: TRBJ2-1; size: once; V: TRBV5-1; D: .
DNA: TGTGCCAGCAGATCAGGACAGGGGGGAAATCAGCCCCAGCATTTT; CDR3: CASRSGQGGNQPQHF; J: TRBJ1-5; size: few; V: TRBV28; D: TRBD1
DNA: TGCAGTGCGTTCGGGGGGGAAAAACTGTTTTTT; CDR3: CSAFGGEKLFF; J: TRBJ1-4; size: .; V: TRBV20-1; D: .
DNA: TGTGCCAGCCTTACCTCAGGGAATGCCAAAAACATTCAGTACTTC; CDR3: CASLTSGNAKNIQYF; J: TRBJ2-4; size: .; V: TRBV28; D: .
DNA: TGTGCCAGCAGCAGCCCAGGGGGCCGGGAGCAGTACTTC; CDR3: CASSSPGGREQYF; J: TRBJ2-7; size: .; V: TRBV5-6; D: TRBD1
DNA: TGTGCCAGCAGTGGCCCGGGGGCTAGCTTGGATCTGGAGACCCAGTACTTC; CDR3: CASSGPGASLDLETQYF; J: TRBJ2-5; size: .; V: TRBV2; D: .
DNA: TGTGCCACCACCCAGAGGGCAGGGAAGGAAAAACTGTTTTTT; CDR3: CATTQRAGKEKLFF; J: TRBJ1-4; size: .; V: TRBV15; D: .
DNA: TGTGCCAGCTTTGCAGCGGCTAACTATGGCTACACCTTC; CDR3: CASFAAANYGYTF; J: TRBJ1-2; size: .; V: TRBV6-5; D: .
DNA: TGCGCCAGCAGCCAAAGCCCCAGGGGGCGGAACGGGGAGCTGTTTTTT; CDR3: CASSQSPRGRNGELFF; J: TRBJ2-2; size: .; V: TRBV4-1; D: TRBD1
DNA: TGTGCCAGTAGCCCTCGGGGACAGACTCTGGGGGTACGCAATCAGCCCCAGCATTTT; CDR3: CASSPRGQTLGVRNQPQHF; J: TRBJ1-5; size: .; V: TRBV19; D: TRBD1
DNA: TGTGCCAGCAGCGTCGGGTTCGCGGGTCTTGAGACCCAGTACTTC; CDR3: CASSVGFAGLETQYF; J: TRBJ2-5; size: .; V: TRBV9; D: .
DNA: TGTGCCACCAGCAGAGATCCCCCCGGACTAGTCCGAGAGACCCAGTACTTC; CDR3: CATSRDPPGLVRETQYF; J: TRBJ2-5; size: .; V: TRBV15; D: TRBD2
DNA: TGTGCCAGCAGCTTAAGGGGACAGATTTTCTATGGCTACACCTTC; CDR3: CASSLRGQIFYGYTF; J: TRBJ1-2; size: .; V: TRBV7-9; D: TRBD1
DNA: TGTGCCAGCAGCCCTGCCGGTATGGGAAACACCATATATTTT; CDR3: CASSPAGMGNTIYF; J: TRBJ1-3; size: .; V: TRBV6-6; D: .
DNA: TGCAGCGTTGACCGAGCAACTAATGAAAAACTGTTTTTT; CDR3: CSVDRATNEKLFF; J: TRBJ1-4; size: .; V: TRBV29-1; D: .
DNA: TGTGCCAGCAGTCCGCCGGGGGCAGCGGCAGATACGCAGTATTTT; CDR3: CASSPPGAAADTQYF; J: TRBJ2-3; size: .; V: TRBV6-6; D: .
DNA: TGTGCCAGCAGCTTGAGGCGCACGGGTCCATATGGCTACACCTTC; CDR3: CASSLRRTGPYGYTF; J: TRBJ1-2; size: .; V: TRBV5-8; D: .
DNA: TGTGCCAGCTCACCAACAGGGGGCGAAGGTGGGAAGTATGGCTACACCTTC; CDR3: CASSPTGGEGGKYGYTF; J: TRBJ1-2; size: .; V: TRBV18; D: TRBD1
DNA: TGTGCCAGCACCTTCTCCGGGACAGGGCCTCGCGACGAGCAGTACTTC; CDR3: CASTFSGTGPRDEQYF; J: TRBJ2-7; size: .; V: TRBV6-4; D: TRBD1
DNA: TGTGCCAGTAAGTTTAAGGGCTTGAACACTGAAGCTTTCTTT; CDR3: CASKFKGLNTEAFF; J: TRBJ1-1; size: .; V: TRBV19; D: .
DNA: TGTGCCATCCGGGACAGTTATAATTCACCCCTCCACTTT; CDR3: CAIRDSYNSPLHF; J: TRBJ1-6; size: .; V: TRBV10-3; D: TRBD1
DNA: TGTGCTAGTGGTTTGGATATGGGGCCCCTCCACTTT; CDR3: CASGLDMGPLHF; J: TRBJ1-6; size: .; V: TRBV12-5; D: .
DNA: TGTGCCAGCAGCCAACACCGGACAGCCGCGAACACCGGGGAGCTGTTTTTT; CDR3: CASSQHRTAANTGELFF; J: TRBJ2-2; size: .; V: TRBV5-4; D: .
DNA: TGTGCCAGCAGACCTCAACAGGGATCCCTCTATGGCTACACCTTC; CDR3: CASRPQQGSLYGYTF; J: TRBJ1-2; size: .; V: TRBV5-5; D: .
DNA: TGTGCCAGCAGTGGACAGGGTCGGGCAGATACGCAGTATTTT; CDR3: CASSGQGRADTQYF; J: TRBJ2-3; size: .; V: TRBV2; D: TRBD1
DNA: TGTGCCATCTATGACAGGGACTATGGCTACACCTTC; CDR3: CAIYDRDYGYTF; J: TRBJ1-2; size: .; V: TRBV10-3; D: TRBD1
DNA: TGTGCCAGCAGCTTATCGGGGGGCATCTCCTACAATGAGCAGTTCTTC; CDR3: CASSLSGGISYNEQFF; J: TRBJ2-1; size: .; V: TRBV7-9; D: .
DNA: TGTGCCAGCAGAACCGGGACAGGGAACAATGAGCAGTTCTTC; CDR3: CASRTGTGNNEQFF; J: TRBJ2-1; size: .; V: TRBV7-9; D: TRBD1
DNA: TGTGCCAGCAGTAGCCCGGCTAGCGGGAGTTACGAGCAGTACTTC; CDR3: CASSSPASGSYEQYF; J: TRBJ2-7; size: .; V: TRBV25-1; D: TRBD2
DNA: TGTGCCAGCAGCTCCTGGGGCGGACTAGCGAACGAGCAGTACTTC; CDR3: CASSSWGGLANEQYF; J: TRBJ2-7; size: .; V: TRBV13; D: TRBD2
DNA: TGTGCCAGCAGCTACGACAGGGGGCGAACAGATACGCAGTATTTT; CDR3: CASSYDRGRTDTQYF; J: TRBJ2-3; size: .; V: TRBV7-6; D: TRBD1